Below, 5 T cell receptor beta chains from the same sample are listed, as sequenced in a study of blood T cell repertoires in COVID-19. Sequencing was performed with immunoSEQ multiplex PCR; in TCRdb, only in-frame clones are kept and a portion is missing. The table records 45,000 to 55,000 clones, about 82% of them present only once. Sequencing input: peripheral blood. These receptors were taken from an older man with active COVID-19.

J is TRBJ1-1 and V is TRBV9; possible D gene TRBD1, 5 bases. The CDR3 totals 14 residues. Germline CDR1 reads SGDLS; CDR2 reads YYNGEE. V was trimmed by 1 base and J by 1 base, leaving 8 bases between them. The DNA of the CDR3 is TGTGCCAGCAGCGTATCAGGGCAGAACACTGAAGCTTTCTTT. Translated: CASSVSGQNTEAFF.

The chain combines TRBV14 with TRBJ1-2, with D unclear. Deletions cut 2 bases from V and 3 bases from J, with 22 bases between. Germline CDR1 SGHDN, CDR2 FVKESK. The CDR3 has 18 residues. This chain's CDR3 is CASSQKTWYNGLDYGYTF. The CDR3 nucleotides are TGTGCCAGCAGCCAAAAAACCTGGTATAACGGGTTGGACTATGGCTACACCTTC.

J is TRBJ1-5 and V is TRBV18; maybe TRBD1 (6 bases). The CDR3 totals 15 residues. Trimming removed 6 bases from V and 9 bases from J, with 21 bases in between. Germline CDR1 is KGHSH and CDR2 is LQKENI. CDR3 in DNA: TGTGCCAGCTCGGCCGGGACACCCCCCCTGGCGCCCCAGCATTTT. Residues: CASSAGTPPLAPQHF. The whole variable domain, remainder taken from reference TRBV18 and TRBJ1-5, is NAGVMQNPRHLVRRRGQEARLRCSPMKGHSHVYWYRQLPEEGLKFMVYLQKENIIDESGMPKERFSAEFPKEGPSILRIQQVVRGDSAAYFCASSAGTPPLAPQHFGDGTRLSIL.

The count of this clone is one. The chain recombines TRBV7-2 with TRBJ1-1; possibly TRBD1 for D (5 bases). Looked up from germline, CDR1 is SGHTA and CDR2 is FQGNSA. V gave up 2 bases and J gave up 2 bases, with 12 bases separating them. CDR3 length equals 15 residues. CDR3 in DNA: TGTGCCAGCAGCTTATCGGTGACAGCAAACACTGAAGCTTTCTTT. Protein: CASSLSVTANTEAFF.

Of note for this clone: Mismatch with germline at one junction end may stem from a read error. The CDR3 is CASSLGFDRELTDTQYF. The CDR3 DNA sequence: TGTGCTAGCAGCTTAGGGTTTGACAGGGAACTTACAGATACGCAGTATTTT. The V gene is TRBV7-7, the J gene TRBJ2-3, with 7 bases identical to TRBD1. There are 17 residues in the CDR3. CDR1 SSHAT and CDR2 FNYEAQ come from the germline V gene (reference sequence).